What follows are 25 T cell receptor beta chains derived from one specimen sequenced in a study of T cell clonality in common variable immunodeficiency. Study observations and caveats: Common variable immunodeficiency TCR beta sequences reportedly had fewer deletions and N-nucleotide insertions.

These TCRs' antigens remain unknown. Here immunoSEQ multiplex PCR was the method, and the copy in TCRdb shows in-frame clones only, minus some. The sample was found to contain 15,000 to 25,000 clones, and every one recurs. Sequencing used peripheral blood mononuclear cells. These receptors all stem from a human donor with common variable immunodeficiency.

Only a few counts were recorded for this clone. Coverage ceases 3 residues before the CDR3 finishes, and the germline J gene fills in the end. The chain recombines TRBV13 with TRBJ2-3, with 7 bases lining up with TRBD2. The CDR3 covers 12 residues. V dropped 8 bases and J dropped 5; count of bases not matched to a gene: 4. Germline CDR1 and CDR2: PRHDT and FYEKMQ (reference sequence). The CDR3 here is CASRGGIDTQYF. CDR3 DNA, as far as it was read: TGTGCCAGCCGCGGGGGAATAGATACG.

This clone has a handful of counts. Read coverage stops 3 residues before the CDR3 terminus; the germline J gene supplies the remainder. The chain joins TRBV23-1 to TRBJ1-2; D call uncertain. TRBV23-1 is an open reading frame whose function is uncertain. Trimming stripped 0 bases from V and 0 bases from J, with 8 bases between. CDR3 length: 15 residues. The CDR3 DNA, read in part, is TGCGCCAGCAGTCAATCGGCAGGAGCTAACTATGGC. This sequence encodes CASSQSAGANYG. The full CDR3 is CASSQSAGANYGYTF.

Concerning this clone itself: The CDR3 goes on 3 residues after the read ends, and that part is filled in from the germline J gene. V is TRBV7-3 and J is TRBJ2-2, with D possibly matching TRBD2 (5 bases). The CDR3 has 14 amino acids. V gave up 2 bases and J gave up 4 bases, with 8 bases separating them. Germline-derived CDR1 and CDR2 are SGHTA and FQGTGA. Partial CDR3 DNA: TGTGCCAGCAGCTTAGGACTTAGCACCGGGGAG. Protein sequence: CASSLGLSTGE. The CDR3 as a whole reads CASSLGLSTGELFF. Using reference TRBV7-3 and TRBJ2-2 for the parts outside the CDR3, the full variable domain is GAGVSQTPSNKVTEKGKYVELRCDPISGHTALYWYRQSLGQGPEFLIYFQGTGAADDSGLPNDRFFAVRPEGSVSTLKIQRTERGDSAVYLCASSLGLSTGELFFGEGSRLTVL.

As to this clone: The DNA ends 3 residues before the CDR3 does, and the rest of the CDR3 is filled in from the germline J gene. The chain has TRBV18 and TRBJ2-6; D uncertain. Trimming shortened V by 3 bases and J by 2 bases, and 17 bases separated the two germline ends. Per germline, CDR1 KGHSH and CDR2 LQKENI. The CDR3 length is 18 residues. Partial CDR3 DNA: TGTGCCAGCTCACCGTCGGCACGACAAGGTCCTGGGGCCAACGTC. This sequence encodes CASSPSARQGPGANV. The whole CDR3 reads CASSPSARQGPGANVLTF.

A few counts support this clone. The CDR3 end lies 3 residues beyond the end of the read and is filled in from the germline J gene. This sequence joins TRBV7-9 and TRBJ2-7; no definite D call. This CDR3 region has 12 residues. Trimming shortened V by 4 bases and J by 2 bases, and 6 bases separated the two germline ends. The germline CDR1 and CDR2 sequences are SEHNR and FQNEAQ (reference sequence). CDR3 DNA (partial): TGTGCCAGCAGCTCGACTGCCTACGAG. Translation gives CASSSTAYE. The full CDR3 is CASSSTAYEQYF.

As regards this clone: Read coverage stops 3 residues before the CDR3 terminus; the germline J gene supplies the remainder. V usage is TRBV6-2 or TRBV6-3 and J usage is TRBJ2-7; D possibly corresponds to TRBD2 (6 bases). The CDR3 consists of 15 residues. CDR1 MNHEY and CDR2 SVGEGT come from the germline V gene. The V gene lost 2 bases and the J gene lost 2 bases, with 13 bases spanning the gap. Incomplete CDR3 DNA: TGTGCCAGCAGTTACCTCGGGACTGGAACCTACGAG. This encodes CASSYLGTGTYE. From start to end, the CDR3 is CASSYLGTGTYEQYF.

There are many counts of this clone. The sequenced fragment ends 3 residues before the CDR3 boundary, so the rest is inferred from the germline J gene. The chain links TRBV2 to TRBJ2-2; TRBD2 matches at 8 bases. J gave up 4 bases and V 5 bases, and 0 bases lay outside the gene matches. This CDR3 comprises 13 residues. CDR1 SNHLY and CDR2 FYNNEI come from the germline V gene. CDR3 sequence: CASSTSGTGELFF. Incomplete CDR3 DNA: TGTGCCAGCAGTACTAGCGGCACCGGGGAG.

With respect to this clone: The read is 3 residues too short to cover the CDR3 end, so that end is filled in from the germline J gene. The chain uses TRBV30 and TRBJ1-2; maybe TRBD1 (6 bases). This CDR3 region has 12 residues. Looked up from germline, CDR1 is GTSNPN and CDR2 is SVGIG (reference sequence). The CDR3 region is CAWMAQGFSYTF. CDR3 bases read: TGTGCCTGGATGGCTCAGGGGTTTAGC.

A note on this clone: From the germline J gene comes the end of the CDR3, since the read stops 3 residues before it. The chain employs TRBV5-1 and TRBJ1-1, with a weak D call TRBD1 (6 bases). Germline V gene data show CDR1 as SGHRS and CDR2 as YFSETQ. CDR3 length: 12 residues. CDR3 DNA (partial): TGCGCCAGCAGCGGCAACAGGGATGAG. It is translated as CASSGNRDE. Given in full, the CDR3 is CASSGNRDEAFF.

This clone was recorded a few times. The observed sequence ends 3 residues before the CDR3 terminus, with the missing tail filled in from the germline J gene. The chain is built from TRBV18 and TRBJ2-7; 7 nucleotides line up with TRBD1. CDR1 is KGHSH and CDR2 is LQKENI in the germline V gene. The V segment lost 4 bases and the J segment 2 bases; nucleotides outside the gene matches: 5. This CDR3 contains 14 residues. CDR3 region: CASSLGDRPYEQYF. The CDR3 DNA, read in part, is TGTGCCAGCTCACTGGGGGACAGACCCTACGAG.

There are a few counts of this clone. The missing CDR3 end, 3 residues past where the read stops, is filled in from the germline J gene. The genes are TRBV7-2 and TRBJ1-1; D might be TRBD1 (6 bases). Germline CDR1 and CDR2: SGHTA and FQGNSA. There are 12 residues in the CDR3. The CDR3 sequence is CASSLAGAKAFF. CDR3 DNA, as far as it was read: TGTGCCAGCAGCTTAGCGGGGGCGAAA.

This clone appeared a few times. The CDR3 extends 3 residues past the end of the read, so its final part is completed from the germline J gene. This chain connects TRBV7-2 to TRBJ1-1; weak D call: TRBD1 (5 bases). The germline CDR1 and CDR2 sequences are SGHTA and FQGNSA. This CDR3 contains 14 residues. The germline V and J ends were trimmed by 7 bases and 5 bases, with 17 bases remaining between them. The part of the CDR3 DNA that was read is TGTGCCAGCACCGTCGAAAGGGGAAGGACTGAA. Amino acids: CASTVERGRTE. The complete CDR3 reads CASTVERGRTEAFF.

Ten or more counts support this clone. The read ends 3 residues shy of where the CDR3 ends; the end is completed using the germline J gene. The genes are TRBV20-1 and TRBJ2-4; D gene uncertain. In germline, CDR1 is DFQATT, CDR2 SNEGSKA (reference sequence). Trimming took off 6 bases at V and 1 base at J, with 10 bases between the two ends. The CDR3 runs to 13 residues. CDR3: CSAQYSAKNIQYF. CDR3 DNA, as far as it was read: TGCAGTGCCCAATACAGCGCCAAAAACATT.

On this clone itself: Read coverage stops 3 residues before the CDR3 terminus; the germline J gene supplies the remainder. V and J are TRBV18 and TRBJ1-1; D might be TRBD1 (5 bases). The germline gives CDR1 KGHSH, CDR2 LQKENI. The ends were cut back, 6 bases at V and 3 bases at J, with 11 bases in the middle. The CDR3 contains 13 residues. CDR3 bases read: TGTGCCAGCTCGCCGGGACTTGACACTGAA. Its protein product is CASSPGLDTE. The entire CDR3 is CASSPGLDTEAFF.

This clone showed up just a few times. The sequenced fragment ends 3 residues before the CDR3 boundary, so the rest is inferred from the germline J gene. This chain uses TRBV6-2 or TRBV6-3 with TRBJ1-1; TRBD1 matches 7 bases. The V and J ends lost 8 bases and 5 bases, in that order; junction bases with no gene match: 8. CDR1 MNHEY and CDR2 SVGEGT come from the germline V gene. The CDR3 has 13 amino acids. The sequenced part of the CDR3 DNA is TGTGCCAGCTCTCTAGACAGGGAGACTGAA. Translation gives CASSLDRETE. The whole CDR3 protein is CASSLDRETEAFF.

This clone was recorded a few times. Read sequence stops 3 residues before the CDR3 end, and the germline J gene provides the missing end. The J gene is TRBJ1-2, the V gene TRBV7-9, with D hard to call. The V end lost 1 base, the J end lost 2 bases, and 8 bases lay between the germline ends. This CDR3 has 14 residues. CDR1 is SEHNR and CDR2 is FQNEAQ in the germline V gene (reference sequence). The CDR3 sequence: CASSLGAFNYGYTF. The DNA read from the CDR3 is TGTGCCAGCAGCTTAGGGGCATTCAACTATGGC. The variable domain in full, with the rest retrieved from reference TRBV7-9 and TRBJ1-2, is DTGVSQNPRHKITKRGQNVTFRCDPISEHNRLYWYRQTLGQGPEFLTYFQNEAQLEKSRLLSDRFSAERPKGSFSTLEIQRTEQGDSAMYLCASSLGAFNYGYTFGSGTRLTVV.

This clone was picked up a small number of times. The sequenced fragment ends 3 residues before the CDR3 boundary, so the rest is inferred from the germline J gene. The chain joins TRBV19 to TRBJ1-1, with D possibly being TRBD1 (6 bases). CDR3 size: 16 residues. Germline CDR1 is LNHDA and CDR2 is SQIVND (reference sequence). The V gene lost 11 bases and the J gene lost 4 bases, with 26 bases spanning the gap. The CDR3 loop reads CAPSGGGQLWGTEAFF. The CDR3 DNA, read in part, is TGTGCCCCATCGGGGGGGGGCCAACTCTGGGGCACTGAA.

Points on this clone: The observed sequence ends 3 residues before the CDR3 terminus, with the missing tail filled in from the germline J gene. The V gene is TRBV10-1, the J gene TRBJ2-7; TRBD1 matches at 7 bases. The germline gives CDR1 WNHNN, CDR2 SYGVQD (reference sequence). Trimming cost V 3 bases and J 5 bases; bases outside gene matches: 7. CDR3 length: 14 amino acids. The DNA read from the CDR3 is TGCGCCAGCAGTGACGGCAGGGGGTTCCACGAG. Translated, it gives CASSDGRGFHE. The whole CDR3 is CASSDGRGFHEQYF.

This clone came up a few times. The read halts 3 residues ahead of the CDR3 end, with the missing end drawn from the germline J gene. J is TRBJ1-1 and V is TRBV7-9; D is unclear. V was clipped by 2 bases and J by 2 bases, with 6 bases between them. Germline V lookup: CDR1 SEHNR, CDR2 FQNEAQ (reference sequence). The CDR3 extends over 13 amino acids. Partial CDR3 DNA: TGTGCCAGCAGCTTACAGACAAACACTGAA. Amino acids: CASSLQTNTE. The whole CDR3 sequence is CASSLQTNTEAFF.

This clone was detected only a few times. The read terminates 3 residues ahead of where the CDR3 ends, so the germline J gene completes it. This rearrangement joins TRBV18 to TRBJ1-5, with D perhaps TRBD1 (5 bases). The germline V and J ends were trimmed by 3 bases and 5 bases, with 8 bases remaining between them. The CDR3 length is 13 residues. Per the germline V gene, CDR1 is KGHSH and CDR2 is LQKENI. The CDR3 protein is CASSPTGDQPQHF. The DNA read from the CDR3 is TGTGCCAGCTCACCGACGGGGGATCAGCCC.

This clone was detected a few times. The read finishes 3 residues shy of the CDR3 end, and the germline J gene is used to complete it. The chain joins TRBV6-2 or TRBV6-3 to TRBJ2-5; tentatively, D is TRBD1 (6 bases). Trimming removed 5 bases at V and 4 bases at J, with 14 bases between. CDR1 and CDR2 from the germline V gene are MNHEY and SVGEGT. The CDR3 extends over 14 amino acids. CDR3 residues: CASSLGTRRETQYF. The CDR3 DNA, read in part, is TGTGCCAGCAGTCTTGGGACAAGGAGAGAGACC.

About this clone: With the read ending 3 residues before the CDR3 end, the germline J gene is used to fill in that end. This chain uses TRBV19 with TRBJ2-5; possibly TRBD1 for D (5 bases). Trimming shortened V by 6 bases and J by 0 bases, and 14 bases separated the two germline ends. Looked up from germline, CDR1 is LNHDA and CDR2 is SQIVND (reference sequence). CDR3 size: 15 residues. The sequenced part of the CDR3 DNA is TGTGCCAGTAGAAAGGGGAAAAACCACCAAGAGACC. Amino acid sequence: CASRKGKNHQET. The CDR3 in full is CASRKGKNHQETQYF. Combining the CDR3 with reference TRBV19 and TRBJ2-5 gives the whole variable domain DGGITQSPKYLFRKEGQNVTLSCEQNLNHDAMYWYRQDPGQGLRLIYYSQIVNDFQKGDIAEGYSVSREKKESFPLTVTSAQKNPTAFYLCASRKGKNHQETQYFGPGTRLLVL.

This clone was counted only a few times. The read stops 3 residues short of the end of the CDR3; the missing end is completed from the germline J gene. The V gene is TRBV5-1, the J gene TRBJ2-3; D is unresolved. The CDR3 is 13 residues long. Germline CDR1 and CDR2: SGHRS and YFSETQ. V lost 6 bases, J lost 0 bases, and 8 bases lay in between. The covered CDR3 bases are TGCGCCAGCATCGGTTTTAGCACAGATACG. This sequence encodes CASIGFSTDT. The full CDR3 reads CASIGFSTDTQYF.

A remark on this clone: The read finishes 3 residues shy of the CDR3 end, and the germline J gene is used to complete it. The V call is TRBV5-1, the J call TRBJ2-3; TRBD2 matches at 9 bases. Per germline, CDR1 SGHRS and CDR2 YFSETQ. Unmatched junction bases numbered 7, after V lost 3 bases and J lost 2 bases. The CDR3 consists of 16 residues. The sequenced CDR3 bases are TGCGCCAGCAGCTGGAATCTAGCGGGGCACACAGATACG. Its translation is CASSWNLAGHTDT. The full CDR3 protein reads CASSWNLAGHTDTQYF.

This clone has more than one count but fewer than ten. The CDR3 end lies 3 residues beyond the end of the read and is filled in from the germline J gene. This chain connects TRBV30 to TRBJ2-5, with D tentatively TRBD2 (5 bases). The CDR3 totals 15 residues. V gave up 5 bases and J gave up 1 base, with 17 bases separating them. Germline V gene sequence: CDR1 GTSNPN, CDR2 SVGIG (reference sequence). The CDR3 here is CAWEWGSAPQETQYF. The DNA read from the CDR3 is TGTGCCTGGGAATGGGGTAGCGCCCCCCAAGAGACC. Drawing the rest from reference TRBV30 and TRBJ2-5, the complete variable domain is SQTIHQWPATLVQPVGSPLSLECTVEGTSNPNLYWYRQAAGRGLQLLFYSVGIGQISSEVPQNLSASRPQDRQFILSSKKLLLSDSGFYLCAWEWGSAPQETQYFGPGTRLLVL.